This TCR beta chain emerged from a study of cytomegalovirus exposure and HLA in healthy donors. Study-wide results and limits: The presence/absence work took it that sequencing depth was about the same across donors. Several top significant clusters appeared, in a later analysis, to be linked to common viral pathogens. The authors excluded some V segments, including TRBV6-2 and TRBV6-3, as indistinguishable.

CDR3 length: 18 amino acids. Germline CDR1 MNHNS, CDR2 SASEGT. The V gene lost 2 bases and the J gene lost 6 bases, with 23 bases spanning the gap. The PCR employed 60 Vbeta primers together with 13 Jbeta primers. Produced via immunoSEQ multiplex PCR; TCRdb's table is partial and in-frame only. This sample has about 110,000 clones, with more than 65% found just once. As to this clone: The antigen is not known.

The specimen sequenced was PBMCs. J is TRBJ1-5 and V is TRBV6-1, with TRBD1 as a possible D gene (6 bases). The sequence was obtained from a man aged 25-45 years in good health and CMV-seropositive. The CDR3 DNA sequence: TGTGCCAGCAGTGAATCTCGGCAGGGGTTACGCAGCGGTCAGCCCCAGCATTTT. The encoded protein is CASSESRQGLRSGQPQHF.